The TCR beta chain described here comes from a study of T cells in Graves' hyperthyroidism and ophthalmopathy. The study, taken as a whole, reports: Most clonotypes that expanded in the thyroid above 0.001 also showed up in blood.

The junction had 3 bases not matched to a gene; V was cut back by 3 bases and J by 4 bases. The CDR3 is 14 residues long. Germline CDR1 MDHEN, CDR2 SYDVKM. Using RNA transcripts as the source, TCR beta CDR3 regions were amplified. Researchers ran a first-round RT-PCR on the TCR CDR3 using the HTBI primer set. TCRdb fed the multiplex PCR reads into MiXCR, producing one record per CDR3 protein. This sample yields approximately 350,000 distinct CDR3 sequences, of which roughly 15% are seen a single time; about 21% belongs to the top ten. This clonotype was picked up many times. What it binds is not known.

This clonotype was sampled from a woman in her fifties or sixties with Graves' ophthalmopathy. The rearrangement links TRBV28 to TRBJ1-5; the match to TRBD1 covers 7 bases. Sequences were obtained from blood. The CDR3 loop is CASSLLQGNQPQHF. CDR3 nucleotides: TGTGCCAGCAGTTTGTTACAGGGGAATCAGCCCCAGCATTTT.